Sequencing of this T cell receptor (beta chain) was carried out in a study of cytomegalovirus exposure and HLA in healthy donors. Germline CDR1 reads LNHDA; CDR2 reads SQIVND (reference sequence). V dropped 5 bases and J dropped 6; count of bases not matched to a gene: 10. The CDR3 is 17 amino acids. 60 Vbeta and 13 Jbeta primers were used in PCR. Some clones are missing from TCRdb's copy, which holds only in-frame ones; the method was immunoSEQ multiplex PCR. The sample has 120,000 or so clones, about 73% seen once. This clonotype originated in a woman aged 40-49 years in good health and CMV-seronegative. Sequencing was carried out using PBMCs. This chain joins TRBV19 and TRBJ2-1; 13 nucleotides line up with TRBD2. The CDR3 DNA follows: TGTGCCAGTAGTCGGTGGACTAGCGGGAGTTTTTTCAATGAGCAGTTCTTC. It is translated as CASSRWTSGSFFNEQFF. Together with reference TRBV19 and TRBJ2-1, the CDR3 gives the full variable domain: DGGITQSPKYLFRKEGQNVTLSCEQNLNHDAMYWYRQDPGQGLRLIYYSQIVNDFQKGDIAEGYSVSREKKESFPLTVTSAQKNPTAFYLCASSRWTSGSFFNEQFFGPGTRLTVL.